Included here is one T cell receptor (beta chain) sequence, with context. Its antigen is unknown. The input lacks base qualities; no much larger clone sits a single base away. Before genomic DNA was extracted, conventional CD4+ T cells were isolated from blood as CD25-low CD127-high cells. Fewer than ten healthy control donors served as the comparison group for repertoire analyses. This sample stems from a study of regulatory and conventional T cells in RAG deficiency listed by TCRdb under 2017. Turning to the overall study: The study used high-throughput TCR beta sequencing to compare repertoire diversity and composition of Treg, conventional CD4+ and CD8+ T cells between RAG-deficient patients and healthy controls.

V is clipped by 7 bases and J by 9 bases, and the sequence between their germline boundaries is 9 bases long. The CDR3 starts with the cysteine, ends with the phenylalanine, and has 10 residues. Solely the CDR3 DNA is kept, with 30 bases framed from the first base. Libraries were constructed by the immunoSEQ multiplex PCR assay. Rearranged TCR beta chain products were amplified from the genomic DNA of sorted T-cell subsets and were then sequenced. In the source study's methods: Shannon entropy and Simpson indices were used to quantify the repertoire diversity of productive TCR beta rearrangements. To gauge clonal expansion, the frequencies of the 100 most abundant productive TCR beta clonotypes among total reads were added together. The TRB repertoires were scored with a self-reactivity index that is based on amino acid usage at CDR3beta positions 6 and 7. Two-way ANOVA was used for repertoire analyses, while Student t or Mann-Whitney tests were used for flow cytometric analyses. The source is immuneACCESS, and TCRdb retained only in-frame sequences with V and J called. Part of the clones is not carried over; for the studies checked, unresolved V genes explain less than half of this, and the remainder is unexplained. D and trimming come from the DNA, and the V and J calls and clone size come from that table. The sample profile shows 45,000 to 50,000 clones; around 89% of them were found once. The leading ten clones occupy 0.4% to 0.55% of the sample.

Points the paper makes about the study in general: Markedly lower Shannon entropy and higher Simpson indices were observed in RAG-deficient patients than in control T-cell subpopulations. Unique TCR beta sequences from Treg cells were roughly 99-fold fewer in Omenn syndrome and CID/AS patients than controls, versus around 9.6-fold for other subsets. All patient T-cell subsets had shorter CDR3 lengths; Omenn syndrome patients showed >80% Treg-Tconv repertoire overlap at nucleotide and amino acid level. Rather than being bona fide Treg cells, the sorted CD25-high CD127-low cells in Omenn syndrome patients may represent peripherally activated cells. Some T-cell subset analyses were not performed for some subjects.

Another study also made use of these data, one on regulatory T cells. The second investigation adds: In the multiplex PCR, 52 forward TRBV primers and 13 reverse TRBJ primers were used, and assay-based and computational corrections were applied for amplification bias. In patients, repertoires had restricted unique TRB V-J pairs and skewed V and J gene usage, with regulatory T cells showing the most marked changes. The study compared T-cell receptor beta repertoires of sorted regulatory, conventional CD4+ and CD8+ T cells between CD3G-deficient patients and healthy controls. Peripheral blood mononuclear cells were isolated by Ficoll density separation. Rearranged TRB loci were amplified from genomic DNA by multiplex PCR within the immunoSEQ assay. TRB amplicons were sequenced using an Illumina HiSeq platform. Raw sequences were error-filtered and aligned to reference gene sequences by custom algorithms, then analyzed with the immunoSEQ online tools. Frequencies of productive and nonproductive TRB rearrangements were evaluated among both unique and total sequences. Groups were compared by t tests, Mann-Whitney tests or two-way ANOVA performed in Prism software.

The sample was CD4+ effector T cells sorted from blood. The receptor chain draws on TRBV23-1 and TRBJ2-5; confidence is insufficient to name the D gene. TRBV23-1 is reported as an ORF; its role is uncertain. This TCR was sampled from a human donor in good health. The nucleotide sequence is TGCGCCAGCATTAATTGGGCCCAGTACTTC. It codes for CASINWAQYF.